This is a list of T cell receptor beta chains from one sample in a study of follicular helper T cells after annual influenza vaccination. Generated by immunoSEQ multiplex PCR, the TCRdb table keeps only in-frame clones and is missing some. The sample lists 12,000 to 15,000 clones, roughly 80% occurring once. Sequencing was performed on CXCR5+ CD38- circulating T follicular helper cells from blood, taken 7 days after influenza vaccination. These receptors originate from an adult who received the influenza vaccine. Each CDR3 is given with its conserved first and last residue. The D gene is left open where the match is weak. Clone size appears in some rows only: once, few, many, or a class for an expanded clone.

abundance | j_gene | v_gene | d_gene | len | CDR3nt | CDR3aa
- | TRBJ1-2 | TRBV19 | TRBD1 | 17 | TGTGCCAGTAGTATAGCCACTACCCTGACAGGGAACTATGGCTACACCTTC | CASSIATTLTGNYGYTF
- | TRBJ1-6 | TRBV5-1 | - | 15 | TGCGCCAGCAGCCCAAGGCAGGGGTATGATTCACCCCTCCACTTT | CASSPRQGYDSPLHF
once | TRBJ2-3 | TRBV7-2 | - | 13 | TGTGCCAGCAGCTTACCTAGCACAGATACGCAGTATTTT | CASSLPSTDTQYF
- | TRBJ2-2 | TRBV7-2 | TRBD2 | 14 | TGTGCCAGCACCCCAGGCGGGAGGACCGGGGAGCTGTTTTTT | CASTPGGRTGELFF
- | TRBJ2-7 | TRBV30 | - | 15 | TGTGCCTGGAGTGTACAGCCAGGACAATTTTACGAGCAGTACTTC | CAWSVQPGQFYEQYF
- | TRBJ1-2 | TRBV5-6 | TRBD1 | 15 | TGTGCCAGCAGCCGCAGGACAGGGTGGGCCTATGGCTACACCTTC | CASSRRTGWAYGYTF
- | TRBJ1-6 | TRBV11-2 | - | 16 | TGTGCCAGCAGCCTAAGGGGACTCCCGCTCAACTCACCCCTCCACTTT | CASSLRGLPLNSPLHF
- | TRBJ2-3 | TRBV11-1 | TRBD1 | 16 | TGTGCCAGCAGTTTCTCATCCGGGACAGAGACAGATACGCAGTATTTT | CASSFSSGTETDTQYF
- | TRBJ1-1 | TRBV7-9 | - | 13 | TGTGCCAGCAGCTTAGGGGACTACACTGAAGCTTTCTTT | CASSLGDYTEAFF
- | TRBJ1-6 | TRBV5-6 | - | 13 | TGTGCCAGCAGCCCCCACGACTCCTCACCCCTCCACTTT | CASSPHDSSPLHF
- | TRBJ2-2 | TRBV5-4 | TRBD2 | 16 | TGTGCCAGCAGCCCCGGGACTAGCGGGGGAAGAGGGGAGCTGTTTTTT | CASSPGTSGGRGELFF
- | TRBJ2-1 | TRBV7-3 | TRBD2 | 16 | TGTGCCAGCAGTTTAACCGGGGGGGCTATAGGTAATGAGCAGTTCTTC | CASSLTGGAIGNEQFF
- | TRBJ1-5 | TRBV19 | - | 14 | TGTGCCAGTAGTATGTGGGGGGGCAATCAGCCCCAGCATTTT | CASSMWGGNQPQHF
- | TRBJ2-3 | TRBV6-1 | - | 12 | TGTGCCAGCAGGGGACTTAGGGATACGCAGTATTTT | CASRGLRDTQYF
- | TRBJ1-1 | TRBV7-8 | TRBD1 | 14 | TGTGCCAGCAATATGGGACAGTTGGCCACTGAAGCTTTCTTT | CASNMGQLATEAFF
once | TRBJ2-3 | TRBV25-1 | - | 17 | TGTGCCAGCAGTGAGTGGTGGCCGGGACAAAGCACAGATACGCAGTATTTT | CASSEWWPGQSTDTQYF
- | TRBJ1-2 | TRBV28 | TRBD1 | 13 | TGTGCCAGCCGCCAGGGACAGGCATATGGCTACACCTTC | CASRQGQAYGYTF
- | TRBJ1-1 | TRBV6-1 | - | 14 | TGTGCCAGCAGTGAAGCACCGGGGAAGCCTGAAGCTTTCTTT | CASSEAPGKPEAFF
few | TRBJ1-5 | TRBV6-6 | - | 15 | TGTGCCAGCAGTTACTCTCAAAATAACGGTCAGCCCCAGCATTTT | CASSYSQNNGQPQHF
- | TRBJ1-4 | TRBV5-6 | - | 16 | TGTGCCAGCAGCTCCCTAAGTTGGGGTGGGAGAGAAAAACTGTTTTTT | CASSSLSWGGREKLFF
few | TRBJ1-4 | TRBV28 | - | 11 | TGTGCCACGGGGAAAGGGGAAAAACTGTTTTTT | CATGKGEKLFF
- | TRBJ2-7 | TRBV6-6 | - | 13 | TGTGCCAGCAGTTACTACGACAGCTTGCGGCAGTACTTC | CASSYYDSLRQYF
- | TRBJ2-1 | TRBV29-1 | - | 14 | TGCAGCGTCCGGAGCAGGGTGGATTACAATGAGCAGTTCTTC | CSVRSRVDYNEQFF
- | TRBJ2-7 | TRBV9 | TRBD2 | 15 | TGTGCCAGCAGCGTAGACGGGACTATGCGCTACGAGCAGTACTTC | CASSVDGTMRYEQYF
- | TRBJ1-5 | TRBV5-4 | - | 14 | TGTGCCTTTCACACGGGGGGGACCGTACAGCCCCAGCATTTT | CAFHTGGTVQPQHF
few | TRBJ2-5 | TRBV7-8 | TRBD2 | 14 | TGTGCCAGCAGCCTCCTAGCGGGGATGGAGACCCAGTACTTC | CASSLLAGMETQYF
- | TRBJ1-1 | TRBV7-8 | - | 13 | TGTGCCAGCAGCTTAGCCCAGAACACTGAAGCTTTCTTT | CASSLAQNTEAFF
few | TRBJ1-6 | TRBV6-5 | - | 15 | TGTGCCAGCAGTTATGGTCCAGGGATCATCTCACCCCTCCACTTT | CASSYGPGIISPLHF
once | TRBJ2-5 | TRBV21-1 | - | 16 | TGTGCCAGCAGCAAAGGGACTCGGCCCTATGAGCAGACCCAGTACTTC | CASSKGTRPYEQTQYF
- | TRBJ2-6 | TRBV2 | - | 15 | TGTGCCAGCAGTTCCGGTGACTCTGGGGCCAACGTCCTGACTTTC | CASSSGDSGANVLTF
- | TRBJ2-3 | TRBV7-9 | TRBD2 | 17 | TGTGCCAGCAGCCCCTCGGGCAGCCGGGGGGTCACAGATACGCAGTATTTT | CASSPSGSRGVTDTQYF